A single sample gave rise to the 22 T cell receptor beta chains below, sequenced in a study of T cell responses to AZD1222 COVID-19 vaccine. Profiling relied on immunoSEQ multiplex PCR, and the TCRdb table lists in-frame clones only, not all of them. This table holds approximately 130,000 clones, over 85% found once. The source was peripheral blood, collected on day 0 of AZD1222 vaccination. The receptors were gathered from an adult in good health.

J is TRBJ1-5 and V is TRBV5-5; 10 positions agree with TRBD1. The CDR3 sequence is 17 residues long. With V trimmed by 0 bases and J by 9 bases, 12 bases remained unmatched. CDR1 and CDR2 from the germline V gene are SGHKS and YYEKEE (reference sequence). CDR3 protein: CASSLVGNDRGLGPQHF. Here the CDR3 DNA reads TGTGCCAGCAGCTTGGTAGGGAACGACAGGGGGCTAGGGCCCCAGCATTTT.

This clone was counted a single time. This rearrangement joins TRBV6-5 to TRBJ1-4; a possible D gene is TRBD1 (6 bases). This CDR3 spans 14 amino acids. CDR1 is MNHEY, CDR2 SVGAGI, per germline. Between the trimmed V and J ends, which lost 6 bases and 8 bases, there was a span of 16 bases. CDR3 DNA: TGTGCCAGCAGCCGCCGGGGGGGCGAAGAAAAACTGTTTTTT. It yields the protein CASSRRGGEEKLFF.

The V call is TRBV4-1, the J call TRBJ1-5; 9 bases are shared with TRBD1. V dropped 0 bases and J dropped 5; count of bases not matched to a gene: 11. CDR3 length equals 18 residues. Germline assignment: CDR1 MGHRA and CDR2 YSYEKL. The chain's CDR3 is CASSQETLTGGVDQPQHF. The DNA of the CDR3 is TGCGCCAGCAGCCAAGAAACGTTAACAGGGGGCGTGGATCAGCCCCAGCATTTT.

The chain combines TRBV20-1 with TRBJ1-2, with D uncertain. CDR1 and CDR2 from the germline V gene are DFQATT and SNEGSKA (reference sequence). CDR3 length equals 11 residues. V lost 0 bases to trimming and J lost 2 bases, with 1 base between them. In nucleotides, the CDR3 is TGCAGTGCTAGAGAGAACTATGGCTACACCTTC. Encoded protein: CSARENYGYTF.

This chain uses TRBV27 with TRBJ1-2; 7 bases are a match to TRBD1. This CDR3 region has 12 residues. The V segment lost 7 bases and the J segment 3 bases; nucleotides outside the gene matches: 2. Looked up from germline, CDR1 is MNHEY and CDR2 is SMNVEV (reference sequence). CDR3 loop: CASKGTDYGYTF. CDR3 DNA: TGTGCCAGCAAGGGGACAGACTATGGCTACACCTTC.

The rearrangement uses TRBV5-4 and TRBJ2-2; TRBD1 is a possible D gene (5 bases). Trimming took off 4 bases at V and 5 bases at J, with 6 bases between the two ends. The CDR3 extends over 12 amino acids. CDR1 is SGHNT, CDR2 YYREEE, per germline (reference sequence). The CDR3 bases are TGTGCCAGCAGCAGGGGAACCGGGGAGCTGTTTTTT. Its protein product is CASSRGTGELFF.

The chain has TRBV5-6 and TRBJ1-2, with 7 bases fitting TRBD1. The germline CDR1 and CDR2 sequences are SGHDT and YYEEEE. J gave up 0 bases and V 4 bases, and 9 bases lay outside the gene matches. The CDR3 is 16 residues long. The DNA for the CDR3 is TGTGCCAGCAGCCTCAGGGGGGCGTACGCTAACTATGGCTACACCTTC. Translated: CASSLRGAYANYGYTF.

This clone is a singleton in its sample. Written as DNA, the CDR3 is TGTGCCACCAGTGACCCTGGGGAGGGGGACGAGCAGTACTTC. Translation gives CATSDPGEGDEQYF. This chain links TRBV24-1 with TRBJ2-7; a possible D gene is TRBD2 (7 bases). The V end lost 4 bases, the J end lost 5 bases, and 14 bases lay between the germline ends. The CDR3 contains 14 residues. Germline CDR1 KGHDR, CDR2 SFDVKD.

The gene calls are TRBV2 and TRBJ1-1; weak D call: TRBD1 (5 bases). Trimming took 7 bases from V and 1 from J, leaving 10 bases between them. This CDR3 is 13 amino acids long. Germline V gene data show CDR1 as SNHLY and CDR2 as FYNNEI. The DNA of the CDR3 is TGTGCCAGCATGGACACCCAGAACACTGAAGCTTTCTTT. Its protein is CASMDTQNTEAFF.

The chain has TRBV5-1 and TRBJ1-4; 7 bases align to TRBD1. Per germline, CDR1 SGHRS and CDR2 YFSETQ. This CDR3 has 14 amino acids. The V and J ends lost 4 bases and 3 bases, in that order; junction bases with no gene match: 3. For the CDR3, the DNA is TGCGCCAGCAGCCCGGGACAGCCTAATGAAAAACTGTTTTTT. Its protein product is CASSPGQPNEKLFF.

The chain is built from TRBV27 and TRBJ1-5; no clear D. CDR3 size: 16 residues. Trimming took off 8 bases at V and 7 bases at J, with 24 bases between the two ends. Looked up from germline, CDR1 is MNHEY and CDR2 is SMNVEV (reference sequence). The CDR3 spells CASAPPGRVGGQPQHF. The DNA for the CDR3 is TGTGCCAGCGCGCCCCCGGGGAGGGTTGGAGGACAGCCCCAGCATTTT.

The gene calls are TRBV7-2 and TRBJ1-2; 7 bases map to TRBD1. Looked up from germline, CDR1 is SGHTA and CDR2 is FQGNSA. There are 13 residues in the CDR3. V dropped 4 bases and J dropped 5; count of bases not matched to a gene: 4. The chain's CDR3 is CASSSGQYYGYTF. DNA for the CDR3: TGTGCCAGCAGCTCGGGACAGTATTATGGCTACACCTTC.

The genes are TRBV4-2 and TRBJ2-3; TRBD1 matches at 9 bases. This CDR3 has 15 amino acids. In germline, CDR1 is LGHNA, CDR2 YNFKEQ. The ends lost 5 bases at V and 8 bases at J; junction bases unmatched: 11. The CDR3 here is CASSTRTGEGVTQYF. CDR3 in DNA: TGTGCCAGCAGCACCCGGACAGGGGAGGGGGTTACGCAGTATTTT.

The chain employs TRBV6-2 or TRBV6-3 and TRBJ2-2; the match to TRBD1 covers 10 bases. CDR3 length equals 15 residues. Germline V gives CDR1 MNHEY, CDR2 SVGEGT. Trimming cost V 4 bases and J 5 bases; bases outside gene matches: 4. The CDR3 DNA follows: TGTGCCAGCAGTTCGGGACAGGGGAATACCGGGGAGCTGTTTTTT. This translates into CASSSGQGNTGELFF.

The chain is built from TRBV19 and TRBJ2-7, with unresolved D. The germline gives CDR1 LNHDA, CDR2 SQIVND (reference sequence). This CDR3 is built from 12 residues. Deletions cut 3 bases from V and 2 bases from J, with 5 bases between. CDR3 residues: CASSIPPYEQYF. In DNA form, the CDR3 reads TGTGCCAGTAGTATTCCTCCCTACGAGCAGTACTTC.

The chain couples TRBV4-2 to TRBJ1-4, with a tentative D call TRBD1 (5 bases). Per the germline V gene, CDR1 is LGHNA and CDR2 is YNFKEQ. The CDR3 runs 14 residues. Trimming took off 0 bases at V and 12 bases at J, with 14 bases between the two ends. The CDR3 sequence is CASSQDNSLGELFF. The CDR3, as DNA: TGTGCCAGCAGCCAAGACAACAGTCTGGGGGAACTGTTTTTT.

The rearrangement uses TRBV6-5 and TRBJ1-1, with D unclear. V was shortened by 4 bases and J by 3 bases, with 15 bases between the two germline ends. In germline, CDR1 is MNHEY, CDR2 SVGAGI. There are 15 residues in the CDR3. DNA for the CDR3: TGTGCCAGCAGTTTGTGGACGGGTGTGGACACTGAAGCTTTCTTT. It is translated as CASSLWTGVDTEAFF.

The CDR3 sequence: CASSRGQGGVTEAFF. The CDR3 DNA sequence: TGTGCCAGCTCACGGGGACAGGGGGGAGTCACTGAAGCTTTCTTT. This chain joins TRBV18 and TRBJ1-1; 11 bases map to TRBD1. Germline V lookup: CDR1 KGHSH, CDR2 LQKENI. V was clipped by 4 bases and J by 4 bases; unmatched bases: 5. CDR3 length: 15 residues.

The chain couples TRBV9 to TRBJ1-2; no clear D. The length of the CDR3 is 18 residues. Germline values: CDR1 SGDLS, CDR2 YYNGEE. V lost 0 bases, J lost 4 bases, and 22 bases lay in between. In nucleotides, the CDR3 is TGTGCCAGCAGCGTAGGGCAGAACGGGATTACTTCCTCCTATGGCTACACCTTC. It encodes CASSVGQNGITSSYGYTF.

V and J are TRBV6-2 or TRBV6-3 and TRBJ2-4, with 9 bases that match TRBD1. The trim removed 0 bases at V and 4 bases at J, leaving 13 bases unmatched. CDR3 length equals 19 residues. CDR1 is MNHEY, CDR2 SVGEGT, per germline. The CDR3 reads CASSYSVFGTGRGKNIQYF. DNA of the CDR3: TGTGCCAGCAGTTACTCGGTTTTCGGGACAGGGAGAGGAAAAAACATTCAGTACTTC.

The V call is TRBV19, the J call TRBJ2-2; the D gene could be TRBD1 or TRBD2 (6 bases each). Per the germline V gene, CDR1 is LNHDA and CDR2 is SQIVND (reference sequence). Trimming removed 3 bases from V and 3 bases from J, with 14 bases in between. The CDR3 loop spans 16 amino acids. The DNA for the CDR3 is TGTGCCAGTAGTATTAGAGGGGGGTCGGACACCGGGGAGCTGTTTTTT. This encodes CASSIRGGSDTGELFF.

The CDR3 reads CASSLDLAIRYEQFF. For the CDR3, the DNA is TGCGCCAGCAGCTTGGACTTAGCGATCCGCTATGAGCAGTTCTTC. The chain links TRBV5-1 to TRBJ2-1, with D perhaps TRBD2 (5 bases). CDR1 is SGHRS and CDR2 is YFSETQ in the germline V gene. The V and J ends lost 0 bases and 8 bases respectively, with 15 bases between them. This CDR3 is 15 amino acids long.